This is a list of T cell receptor beta chains from one sample in a study of T cell repertoires in cytomegalovirus infection. MiXCR, applied by TCRdb to the reads, yields one record per CDR3 protein. The table shows tens of thousands of distinct CDR3 sequences, with 3% to 4.5% occurring only once. The sample taken for sequencing was PBMCs. The receptor set was obtained from a human donor in good health (CMV status not recorded). Some clones in this sample may be carry-over from other donors' samples. The CDR3 runs from the conserved cysteine through the conserved F or W. Fields, in order: J gene, V gene, D gene, clone size, CDR3 protein, CDR3 DNA. A D gene is named only where the DNA matches it firmly. Sizes are listed as once, few or many counts, or a class when the clone is expanded.

TRBJ1-1	TRBV25-1	-	once	CASSGSVMGGTEAFF	TGTGCCAGCAGTGGGTCCGTAATGGGGGGCACTGAAGCTTTCTTT
TRBJ2-3	TRBV6-6	TRBD1	many	CASSRGTGGGTDTQYF	TGTGCCAGCAGTCGGGGGACAGGGGGAGGCACAGATACGCAGTATTTT
TRBJ2-4	TRBV19	-	many	CASSSPGAKNIQYF	TGTGCCAGTAGTTCTCCCGGGGCCAAAAACATTCAGTACTTC
TRBJ1-5	TRBV6-2/TRBV6-3	-	many	CASSYSFSGSLWPQHF	TGTGCCAGCAGTTACTCATTTTCAGGGAGTCTTTGGCCCCAGCATTTT
TRBJ2-6	TRBV29-1	TRBD1	many	CSVVEGQAPSGANVLTF	TGCAGCGTTGTAGAGGGACAGGCTCCGTCTGGGGCCAACGTCCTGACTTTC
TRBJ2-2	TRBV7-3	-	many	CASSLTSGAGGELFF	TGTGCCAGCAGCTTAACATCGGGGGCGGGCGGGGAGCTGTTTTTT
TRBJ2-7	TRBV27	TRBD1	many	CASSGHQGQGATYEQYF	TGTGCCAGCAGTGGGCACCAGGGACAGGGGGCGACCTACGAGCAGTACTTC
TRBJ2-2	TRBV28	TRBD2	many	CASSFSGGASTGELFF	TGTGCCAGCAGTTTTAGCGGGGGGGCGAGCACCGGGGAGCTGTTTTTT
TRBJ1-1	TRBV5-4	-	many	CASSLELGDTEAFF	TGTGCCAGCAGCTTGGAGTTGGGGGATACTGAAGCTTTCTTT
TRBJ1-1	TRBV7-2	-	many	CASSLAPGSQSTEAFF	TGTGCCAGCAGCTTAGCGCCAGGGTCGCAGTCCACTGAAGCTTTCTTT
TRBJ1-1	TRBV28	-	many	CASSSRRTEAFF	TGTGCCAGCAGTTCCCGGCGGACTGAAGCTTTCTTT
TRBJ1-6	TRBV20-1	TRBD1	many	CSARETGGNSPLHF	TGCAGTGCTAGAGAAACAGGGGGTAATTCACCCCTCCACTTT
TRBJ2-7	TRBV4-3	TRBD1	many	CASSIGTGAYEQYF	TGCGCCAGCAGCATAGGGACAGGAGCCTACGAGCAGTACTTC
TRBJ2-1	TRBV19	TRBD2	many	CASSVPGGTYNEQFF	TGTGCCAGTAGTGTCCCCGGGGGGACCTACAATGAGCAGTTCTTC
TRBJ2-5	TRBV7-3	-	many	CASSPSGAGETQYF	TGTGCCAGCAGCCCGTCCGGAGCGGGAGAGACCCAGTACTTC
TRBJ2-7	TRBV6-2/TRBV6-3	-	many	CASTGQPSYEQYF	TGTGCCAGCACAGGACAGCCCTCCTACGAGCAGTACTTC
TRBJ1-1	TRBV7-9	-	many	CASSLESHFRGDTEAFF	TGTGCCAGCAGCTTAGAATCACACTTCAGGGGCGACACTGAAGCTTTCTTT
TRBJ2-1	TRBV6-2/TRBV6-3	TRBD2	many	CASGTSSYNEQFF	TGTGCCAGCGGGACTAGCTCTTATAATGAGCAGTTCTTC
TRBJ1-5	TRBV12-3/TRBV12-4	-	many	CASSLGINQPQHF	TGTGCCAGCAGTTTAGGAATCAATCAGCCCCAGCATTTT
TRBJ1-1	TRBV7-2	-	many	CASSLGGGEAFF	TGTGCCAGCAGCTTAGGCGGTGGTGAAGCTTTCTTT
TRBJ1-2	TRBV18	TRBD1	many	CASSTSGQNYGYTF	TGTGCCAGCTCAACGTCGGGACAGAACTATGGCTACACCTTC
TRBJ1-5	TRBV19	-	many	CASSIRGTRGGQPQHF	TGTGCCAGTAGTATTAGGGGGACGAGGGGCGGTCAGCCCCAGCATTTT
TRBJ2-5	TRBV6-2/TRBV6-3	-	many	CASGGTSTGETQYF	TGTGCCAGCGGTGGGACCTCTACGGGGGAGACCCAGTACTTC
TRBJ2-2	TRBV12-3/TRBV12-4	-	many	CASSYGPNTGELFF	TGTGCCAGCAGTTACGGGCCGAACACCGGGGAGCTGTTTTTT
TRBJ2-1	TRBV19	TRBD2	many	CASSIILAGGPSYNEQFF	TGTGCCAGTAGTATAATACTAGCGGGGGGTCCCTCCTACAATGAGCAGTTCTTC
TRBJ1-1	TRBV19	TRBD1	many	CASSSRGLRDTEAFF	TGTGCCAGTAGTAGCAGGGGGCTGCGGGACACTGAAGCTTTCTTT
TRBJ2-1	TRBV19	-	many	CASSIRRLGQDNEQFF	TGTGCCAGTAGTATACGCCGATTGGGCCAGGACAATGAGCAGTTCTTC
TRBJ1-5	TRBV7-2	-	many	CASSLLYQGTQPQHF	TGTGCCAGCAGCTTATTATATCAGGGGACTCAGCCCCAGCATTTT
TRBJ2-3	TRBV6-2/TRBV6-3	-	many	CASSTPRAVQYF	TGTGCCAGCAGTACACCCCGGGCGGTGCAGTATTTT
TRBJ2-6	TRBV28	-	many	CASLSSGFGSGANVLTF	TGTGCCAGCCTATCATCAGGGTTTGGTTCTGGGGCCAACGTCCTGACTTTC
TRBJ2-1	TRBV6-2/TRBV6-3	TRBD1	many	CASSPDRAGLNNEQFF	TGTGCCAGCAGTCCGGACAGGGCAGGCCTCAACAATGAGCAGTTCTTC
TRBJ2-1	TRBV24-1	TRBD2	many	CATQAPGGTAYNEQFF	TGTGCCACTCAAGCCCCGGGGGGAACCGCCTACAATGAGCAGTTCTTC
TRBJ2-1	TRBV7-2	TRBD2	many	CASSLGRLAGGEQFF	TGTGCCAGCAGCTTAGGGCGACTAGCGGGGGGTGAGCAGTTCTTC
TRBJ2-4	TRBV28	-	many	CASSRPRGRGYNIQYF	TGTGCCAGCAGTCGACCCAGGGGGAGGGGGTATAACATTCAGTACTTC
TRBJ1-1	TRBV12-3/TRBV12-4	TRBD1	many	CASSFSGGRTEAFF	TGTGCCAGCAGTTTCTCAGGGGGCAGGACTGAAGCTTTCTTT
TRBJ2-7	TRBV6-1	TRBD1	many	CASSEQLALGQGAHEQYF	TGTGCCAGCAGTGAACAATTAGCGTTAGGACAGGGGGCCCACGAGCAGTACTTC